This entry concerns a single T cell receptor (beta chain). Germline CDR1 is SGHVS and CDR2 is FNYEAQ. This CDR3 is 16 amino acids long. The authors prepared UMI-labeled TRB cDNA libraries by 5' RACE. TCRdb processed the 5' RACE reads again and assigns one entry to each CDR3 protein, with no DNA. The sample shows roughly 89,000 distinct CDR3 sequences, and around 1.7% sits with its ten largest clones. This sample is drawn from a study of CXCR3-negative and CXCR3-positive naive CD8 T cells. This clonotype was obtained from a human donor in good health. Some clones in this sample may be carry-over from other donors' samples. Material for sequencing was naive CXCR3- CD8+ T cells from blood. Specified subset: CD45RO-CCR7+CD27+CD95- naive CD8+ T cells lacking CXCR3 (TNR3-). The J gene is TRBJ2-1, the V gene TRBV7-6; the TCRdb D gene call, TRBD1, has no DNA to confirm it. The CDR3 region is CASSRVPGGVDDEQFF.